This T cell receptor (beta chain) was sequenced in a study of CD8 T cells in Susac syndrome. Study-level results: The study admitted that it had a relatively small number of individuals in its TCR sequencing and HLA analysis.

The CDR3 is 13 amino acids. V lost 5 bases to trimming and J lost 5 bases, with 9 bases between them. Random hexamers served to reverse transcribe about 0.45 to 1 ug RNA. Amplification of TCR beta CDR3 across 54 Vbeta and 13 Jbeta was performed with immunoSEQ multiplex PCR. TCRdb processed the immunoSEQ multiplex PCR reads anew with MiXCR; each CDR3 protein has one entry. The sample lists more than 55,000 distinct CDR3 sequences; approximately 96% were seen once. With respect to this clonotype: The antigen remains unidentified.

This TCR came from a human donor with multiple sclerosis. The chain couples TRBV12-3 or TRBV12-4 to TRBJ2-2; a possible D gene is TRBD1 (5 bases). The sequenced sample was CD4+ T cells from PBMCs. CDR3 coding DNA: TGTGCCAGCAGTAGGACAAATACCGGGGAGCTGTTTTTT. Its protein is CASSRTNTGELFF.